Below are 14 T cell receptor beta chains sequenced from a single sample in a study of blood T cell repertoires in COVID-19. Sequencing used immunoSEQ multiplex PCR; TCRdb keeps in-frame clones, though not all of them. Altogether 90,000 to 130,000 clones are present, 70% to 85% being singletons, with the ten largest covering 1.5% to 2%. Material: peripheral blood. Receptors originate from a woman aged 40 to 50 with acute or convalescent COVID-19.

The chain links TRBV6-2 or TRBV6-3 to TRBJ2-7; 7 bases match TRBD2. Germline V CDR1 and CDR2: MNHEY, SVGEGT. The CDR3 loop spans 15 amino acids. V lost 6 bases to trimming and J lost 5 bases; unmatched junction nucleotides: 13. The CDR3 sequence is CASSQARDYVDEQYF. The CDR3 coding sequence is TGTGCCAGCAGCCAGGCCAGGGACTATGTGGACGAGCAGTACTTC.

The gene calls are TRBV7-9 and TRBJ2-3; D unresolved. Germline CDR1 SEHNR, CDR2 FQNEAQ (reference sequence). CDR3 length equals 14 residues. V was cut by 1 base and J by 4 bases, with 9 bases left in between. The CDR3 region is CASSLGPASDTQYF. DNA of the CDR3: TGTGCCAGCAGCTTAGGGCCAGCGTCAGATACGCAGTATTTT.

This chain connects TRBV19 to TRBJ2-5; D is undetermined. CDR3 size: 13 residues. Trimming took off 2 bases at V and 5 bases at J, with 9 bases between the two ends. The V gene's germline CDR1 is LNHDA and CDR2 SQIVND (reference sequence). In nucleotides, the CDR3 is TGTGCCAGTAGTATACAGCCCGGGGAGACCCAGTACTTC. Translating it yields CASSIQPGETQYF.

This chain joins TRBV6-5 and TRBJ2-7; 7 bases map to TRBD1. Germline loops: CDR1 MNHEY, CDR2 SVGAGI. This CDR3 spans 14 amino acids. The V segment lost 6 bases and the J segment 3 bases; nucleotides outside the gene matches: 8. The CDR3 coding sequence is TGTGCCAGCAGAGCAGGGGGAGAGGACTACGAGCAGTACTTC. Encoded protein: CASRAGGEDYEQYF.

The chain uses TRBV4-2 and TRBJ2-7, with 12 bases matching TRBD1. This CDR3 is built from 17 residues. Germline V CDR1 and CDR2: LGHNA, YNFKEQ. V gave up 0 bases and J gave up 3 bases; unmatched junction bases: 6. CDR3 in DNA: TGTGCCAGCAGCCAAGAAGGGACAGGGGGCGCCGTCTACGAGCAGTACTTC. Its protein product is CASSQEGTGGAVYEQYF.

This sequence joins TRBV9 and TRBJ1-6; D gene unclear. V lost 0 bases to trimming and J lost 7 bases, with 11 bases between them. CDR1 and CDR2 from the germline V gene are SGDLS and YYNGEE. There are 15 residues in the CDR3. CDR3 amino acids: CASSVGSSGNSPLHF. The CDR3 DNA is TGTGCCAGCAGCGTAGGGAGCAGTGGGAATTCACCCCTCCACTTT.

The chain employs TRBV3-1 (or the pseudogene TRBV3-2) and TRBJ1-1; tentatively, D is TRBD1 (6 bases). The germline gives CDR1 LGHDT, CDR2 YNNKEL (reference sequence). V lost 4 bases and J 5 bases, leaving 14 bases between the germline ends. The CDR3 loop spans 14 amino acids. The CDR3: CASSPNRVGTEAFF. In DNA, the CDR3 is TGTGCCAGCAGCCCGAACAGGGTAGGAACTGAAGCTTTCTTT.

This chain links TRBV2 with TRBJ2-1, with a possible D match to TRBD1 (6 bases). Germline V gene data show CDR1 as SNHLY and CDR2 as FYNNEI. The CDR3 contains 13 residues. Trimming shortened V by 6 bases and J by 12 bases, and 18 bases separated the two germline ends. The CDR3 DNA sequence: TGTGCCAGCAGAGATAAAAAAACAGGGAGGCAGTTCTTC. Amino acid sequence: CASRDKKTGRQFF.

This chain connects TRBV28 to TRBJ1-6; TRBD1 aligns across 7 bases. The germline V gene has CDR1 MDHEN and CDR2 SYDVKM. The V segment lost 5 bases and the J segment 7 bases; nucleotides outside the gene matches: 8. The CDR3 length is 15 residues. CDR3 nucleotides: TGTGCCAGCAGTCCCCCAGGGGGAGTAAATTCACCCCTCCACTTT. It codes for CASSPPGGVNSPLHF.

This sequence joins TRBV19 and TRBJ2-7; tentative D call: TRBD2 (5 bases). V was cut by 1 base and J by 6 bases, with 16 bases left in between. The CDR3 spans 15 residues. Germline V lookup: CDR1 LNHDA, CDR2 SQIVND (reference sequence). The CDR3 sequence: CASSIGAAPRGEQYF. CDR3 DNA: TGTGCCAGTAGTATAGGGGCAGCTCCTCGGGGCGAGCAGTACTTC. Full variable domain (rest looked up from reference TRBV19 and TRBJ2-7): DGGITQSPKYLFRKEGQNVTLSCEQNLNHDAMYWYRQDPGQGLRLIYYSQIVNDFQKGDIAEGYSVSREKKESFPLTVTSAQKNPTAFYLCASSIGAAPRGEQYFGPGTRLTVT.

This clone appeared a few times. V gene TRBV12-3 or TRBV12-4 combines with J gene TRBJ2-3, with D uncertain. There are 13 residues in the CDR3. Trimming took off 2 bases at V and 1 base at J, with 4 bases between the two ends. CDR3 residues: CASSLPGTDTQYF. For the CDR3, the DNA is TGTGCCAGCAGTTTACCAGGCACAGATACGCAGTATTTT.

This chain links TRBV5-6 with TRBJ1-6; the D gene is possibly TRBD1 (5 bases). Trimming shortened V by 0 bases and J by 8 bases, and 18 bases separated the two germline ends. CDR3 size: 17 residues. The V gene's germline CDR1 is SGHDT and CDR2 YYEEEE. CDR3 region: CASSLAGGIWEDSPLHF. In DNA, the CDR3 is TGTGCCAGCAGCTTGGCCGGGGGTATTTGGGAGGATTCACCCCTCCACTTT. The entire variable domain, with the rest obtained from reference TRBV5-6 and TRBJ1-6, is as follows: DAGVTQSPTHLIKTRGQQVTLRCSPKSGHDTVSWYQQALGQGPQFIFQYYEEEERQRGNFPDRFSGHQFPNYSSELNVNALLLGDSALYLCASSLAGGIWEDSPLHFGNGTRLTVT.

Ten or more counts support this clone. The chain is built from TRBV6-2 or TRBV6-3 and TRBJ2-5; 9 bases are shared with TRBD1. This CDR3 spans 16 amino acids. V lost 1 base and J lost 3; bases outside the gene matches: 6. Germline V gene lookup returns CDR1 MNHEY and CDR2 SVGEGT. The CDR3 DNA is TGTGCCAGCAGTTACTACAGGGGGCTAGATAAAGAGACCCAGTACTTC. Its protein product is CASSYYRGLDKETQYF.

The CDR3 region has the DNA TGTGCCACCAGCGACGCGACAGGGTTAACCGGTGGCTACACCTTC. Its protein is CATSDATGLTGGYTF. The chain links TRBV24-1 to TRBJ1-2; 7 bases match TRBD1. Trimming at V came to 7 bases and at J to 7 bases, leaving 14 bases not matched to a gene. CDR1 is KGHDR, CDR2 SFDVKD, per germline. There are 15 residues in the CDR3.